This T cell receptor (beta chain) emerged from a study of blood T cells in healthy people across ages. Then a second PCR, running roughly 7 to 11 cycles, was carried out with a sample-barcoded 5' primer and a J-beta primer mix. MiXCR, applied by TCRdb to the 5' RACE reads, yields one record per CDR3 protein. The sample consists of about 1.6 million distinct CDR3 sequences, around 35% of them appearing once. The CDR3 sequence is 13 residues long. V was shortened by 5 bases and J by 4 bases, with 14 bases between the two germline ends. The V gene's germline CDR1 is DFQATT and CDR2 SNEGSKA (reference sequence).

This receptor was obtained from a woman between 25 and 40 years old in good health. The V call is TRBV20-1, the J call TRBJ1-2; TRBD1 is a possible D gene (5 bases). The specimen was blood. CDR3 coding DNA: TGCAGTGCTTTCCGACAGCCGAGCTATGGCTACACCTTC. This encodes CSAFRQPSYGYTF.